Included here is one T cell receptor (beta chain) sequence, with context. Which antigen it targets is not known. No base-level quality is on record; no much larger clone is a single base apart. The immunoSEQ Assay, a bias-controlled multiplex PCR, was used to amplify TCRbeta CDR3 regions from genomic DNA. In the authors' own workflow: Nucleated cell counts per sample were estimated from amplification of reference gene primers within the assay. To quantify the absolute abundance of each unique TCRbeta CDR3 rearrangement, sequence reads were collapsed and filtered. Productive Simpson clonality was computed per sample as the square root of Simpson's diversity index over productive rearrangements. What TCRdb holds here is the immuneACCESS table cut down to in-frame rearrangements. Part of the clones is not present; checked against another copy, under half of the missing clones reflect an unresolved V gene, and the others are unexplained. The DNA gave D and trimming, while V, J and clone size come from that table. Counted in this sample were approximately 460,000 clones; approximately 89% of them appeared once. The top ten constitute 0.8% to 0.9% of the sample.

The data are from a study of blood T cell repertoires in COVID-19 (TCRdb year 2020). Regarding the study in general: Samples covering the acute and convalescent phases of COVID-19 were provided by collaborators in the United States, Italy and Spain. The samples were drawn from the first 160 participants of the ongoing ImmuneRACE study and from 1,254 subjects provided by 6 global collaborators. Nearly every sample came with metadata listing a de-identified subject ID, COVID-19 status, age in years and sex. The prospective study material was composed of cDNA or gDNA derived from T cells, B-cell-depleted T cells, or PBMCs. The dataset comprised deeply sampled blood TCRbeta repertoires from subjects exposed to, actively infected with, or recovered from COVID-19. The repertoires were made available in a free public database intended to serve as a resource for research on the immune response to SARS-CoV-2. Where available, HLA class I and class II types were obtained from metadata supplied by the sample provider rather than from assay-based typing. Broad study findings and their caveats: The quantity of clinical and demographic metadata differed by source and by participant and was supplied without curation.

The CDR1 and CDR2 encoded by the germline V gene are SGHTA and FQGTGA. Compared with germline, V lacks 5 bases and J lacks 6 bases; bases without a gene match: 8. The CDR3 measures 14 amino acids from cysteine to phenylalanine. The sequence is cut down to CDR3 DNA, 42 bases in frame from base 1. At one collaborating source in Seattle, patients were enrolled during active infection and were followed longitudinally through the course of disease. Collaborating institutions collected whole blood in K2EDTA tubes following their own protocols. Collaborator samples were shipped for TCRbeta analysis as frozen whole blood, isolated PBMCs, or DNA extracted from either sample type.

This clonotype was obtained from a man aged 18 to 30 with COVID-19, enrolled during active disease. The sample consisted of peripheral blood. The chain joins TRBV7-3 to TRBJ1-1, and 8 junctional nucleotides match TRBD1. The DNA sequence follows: TGTGCCAGCAGCGTCACAGGGGGGATGGCTGAAGCTTTCTTT. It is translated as CASSVTGGMAEAFF. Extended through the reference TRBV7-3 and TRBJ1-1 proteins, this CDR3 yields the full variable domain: GAGVSQTPSNKVTEKGKYVELRCDPISGHTALYWYRQSLGQGPEFLIYFQGTGAADDSGLPNDRFFAVRPEGSVSTLKIQRTERGDSAVYLCASSVTGGMAEAFFGQGTRLTVV.